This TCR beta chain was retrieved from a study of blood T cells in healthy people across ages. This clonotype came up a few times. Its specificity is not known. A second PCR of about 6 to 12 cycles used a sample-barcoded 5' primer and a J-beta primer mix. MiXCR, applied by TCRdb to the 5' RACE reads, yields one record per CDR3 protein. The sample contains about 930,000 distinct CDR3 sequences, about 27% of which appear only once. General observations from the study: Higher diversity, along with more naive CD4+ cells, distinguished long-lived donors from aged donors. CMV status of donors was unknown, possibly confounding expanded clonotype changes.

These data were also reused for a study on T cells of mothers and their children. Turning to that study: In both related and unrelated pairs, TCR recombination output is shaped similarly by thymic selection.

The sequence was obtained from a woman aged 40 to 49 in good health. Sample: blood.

CDR3 bases: TGCAGTGCTGGGAGAGTTGAGGTCCCCAATCAGCCCCAGCATTTT. Amino acids: CSAGRVEVPNQPQHF. This chain joins TRBV20-1 and TRBJ1-5; no firm D call. V dropped 5 bases and J dropped 3 bases, with 17 bases sitting between them. The CDR3 extends over 15 amino acids. The germline V gene has CDR1 DFQATT and CDR2 SNEGSKA (reference sequence).